What follows is one T cell receptor (beta chain) and its context. This sample stems from a study of blood T cell repertoires in COVID-19. On the study more broadly: The origin of the acute and convalescent COVID-19 samples was the United States, Italy and Spain. From T cells, B-cell-depleted T cells, or PBMCs came the material, which was cDNA or gDNA.

The CDR3 sequence is 13 residues long. The germline V gene encodes CDR1 MNHEY and CDR2 SVGAGI. The ends were cut back, 6 bases at V and 4 bases at J, with 10 bases in the middle. In the authors' methods: Nucleated cell number was recorded as an estimate derived from reference gene primer amplification. This table comes from immunoSEQ multiplex PCR, and its TCRdb copy is limited to in-frame clones, with some not included. D and trimming were read from the DNA, whereas the V and J calls and clone size are those reported in that table. The table includes around 170,000 clones, approximately 89% detected once.

The specimen was peripheral blood. The V gene is TRBV6-5, the J gene TRBJ1-5; D remains ambiguous. The sequence was obtained from a woman younger than 45 with acute or convalescent COVID-19. CDR3: CASSDSPNQPQHF. DNA of the CDR3: TGTGCCAGCAGCGACTCCCCTAATCAGCCCCAGCATTTT.